This section outlines one T cell receptor beta chain sequence together with its context. This clonotype has ten or more counts. It has no known antigen specificity. No base quality information exists; no much larger clone differs at one position. This sample is drawn from a study of response to subunit inactivated influenza vaccine (dated by TCRdb to 2016 to 2019). Concerning the study at large: The study used deep quantitative T cell receptor repertoire profiling to track responses to a trivalent subunit inactivated influenza vaccine.

V and J are truncated by 2 bases and 1 base respectively, leaving an intervening sequence of 17 bases. Measured from the cysteine to the phenylalanine, the CDR3 is 18 residues long. Solely the CDR3 DNA is kept, with 54 bases framed from the first base. Per the germline V gene (reference sequence), SGHAT is the CDR1 and FQDESV is the CDR2. Libraries were made using RT-PCR. The instrument given in TCRdb is Illumina HiSeq 2500. TCRdb trimmed public reads at Q25 via fastp, called clones via MiXCR and kept in-frame beta chains. Identical CDR3 protein sequences are pooled into one entry, listed with their most common genes and DNA. For this sample there are a few hundred thousand distinct CDR3 sequences; 21% appear just once. The top ten constitute about 10% of the sample. The paper's findings and limits, for the study overall: It was suggested by the authors that each seasonal influenza vaccination may recruit only a limited number of new T cells.

The chain couples TRBV11-1 to TRBJ1-4, with the D gene too uncertain to name. The sequence derives from a man in his fifties or sixties who received an inactivated influenza vaccine. Donor details come from another sample of the same person, matched by shared clones. Sequences were derived from PBMCs from blood, sampled approximately 20 months after vaccination. The CDR3 amino acid sequence is: CASSLSIESFLTNEKLFF. The nucleotides read TGTGCCAGCAGCTTAAGCATCGAGTCTTTCCTAACTAATGAAAAACTGTTTTTT.